A selection of T cell receptor beta chains follows, all from one sample in a study of blood T cell repertoires in COVID-19. Here immunoSEQ multiplex PCR was the method, and the copy in TCRdb shows in-frame clones only, minus some. The sample includes about 83,000 clones, roughly 86% of them seen just once. Sequencing was performed on peripheral blood. The receptors shown here come from an elderly man with active or convalescent COVID-19. Each CDR3 is given with its conserved first and last residue. A D gene is named only where the DNA matches it firmly.

>TRBD1|TRBV5-1|TRBJ1-1
CASSLTGGRWNTEAFF
TGCGCCAGCAGTTTGACAGGGGGCCGTTGGAACACTGAAGCTTTCTTT
>TRBD1|TRBV5-4|TRBJ1-2
CASSLQGTGSSGYTF
TGTGCCAGCAGCTTACAAGGGACAGGGAGTTCGGGCTACACCTTC
>.|TRBV19|TRBJ2-5
CASTPYSGQQETQYF
TGTGCCAGTACTCCATACTCTGGACAGCAAGAGACCCAGTACTTC
>.|TRBV12-3/TRBV12-4|TRBJ2-3
CASSFLATDTQYF
TGTGCCAGCAGTTTCCTAGCAACAGATACGCAGTATTTT
>.|TRBV28|TRBJ1-2
CASSFHRGQVNYGYTF
TGTGCCAGCAGTTTTCATCGGGGACAAGTTAACTATGGCTACACCTTC
>TRBD1|TRBV12-3/TRBV12-4|TRBJ1-2
CASSGQGASGYTF
TGTGCCAGCAGTGGGCAGGGGGCATCTGGCTACACCTTC
>TRBD1|TRBV29-1|TRBJ1-1
CSVVQGGSTEAFF
TGCAGCGTTGTTCAGGGGGGAAGCACTGAAGCTTTCTTT
>.|TRBV29-1|TRBJ2-3
CSVEGRLSPDTQYF
TGCAGCGTTGAAGGGAGGCTAAGCCCAGATACGCAGTATTTT
>.|TRBV19|TRBJ1-4
CASSRQVPNEKLFF
TGTGCCAGTAGTCGTCAGGTGCCTAATGAAAAACTGTTTTTT
>.|TRBV18|TRBJ2-3
CASSPREVSTDTQYF
TGTGCCAGCTCACCACGGGAGGTTAGCACAGATACGCAGTATTTT